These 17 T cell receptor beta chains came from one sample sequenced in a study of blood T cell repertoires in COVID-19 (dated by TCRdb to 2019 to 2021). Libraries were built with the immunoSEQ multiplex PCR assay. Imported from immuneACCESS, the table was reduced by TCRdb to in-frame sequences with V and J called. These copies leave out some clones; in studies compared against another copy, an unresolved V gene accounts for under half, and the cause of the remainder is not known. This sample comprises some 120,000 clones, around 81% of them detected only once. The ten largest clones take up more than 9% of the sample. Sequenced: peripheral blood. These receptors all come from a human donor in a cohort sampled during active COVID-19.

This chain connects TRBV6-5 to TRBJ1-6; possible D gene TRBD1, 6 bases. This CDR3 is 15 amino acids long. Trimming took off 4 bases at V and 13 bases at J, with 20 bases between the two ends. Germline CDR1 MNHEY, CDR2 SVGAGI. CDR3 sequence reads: CASSLLSGAPLPLHF. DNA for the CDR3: TGTGCCAGCAGTTTATTGTCAGGGGCCCCTCTCCCCCTCCACTTT.

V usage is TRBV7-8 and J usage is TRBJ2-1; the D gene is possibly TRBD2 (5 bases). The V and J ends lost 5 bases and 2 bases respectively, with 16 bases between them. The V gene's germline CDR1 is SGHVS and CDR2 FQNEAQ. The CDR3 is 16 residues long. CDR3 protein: CASSQRALNTYNEQFF. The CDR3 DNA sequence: TGTGCCAGCAGCCAGAGGGCACTCAACACCTACAATGAGCAGTTCTTC.

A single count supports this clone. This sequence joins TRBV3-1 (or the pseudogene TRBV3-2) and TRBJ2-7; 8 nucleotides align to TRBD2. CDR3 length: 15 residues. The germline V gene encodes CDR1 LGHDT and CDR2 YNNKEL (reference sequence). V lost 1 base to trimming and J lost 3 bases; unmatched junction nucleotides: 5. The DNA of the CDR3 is TGTGCCAGCAGCCAAGTGCTTAGCGGGGTCTACGAGCAGTACTTC. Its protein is CASSQVLSGVYEQYF.

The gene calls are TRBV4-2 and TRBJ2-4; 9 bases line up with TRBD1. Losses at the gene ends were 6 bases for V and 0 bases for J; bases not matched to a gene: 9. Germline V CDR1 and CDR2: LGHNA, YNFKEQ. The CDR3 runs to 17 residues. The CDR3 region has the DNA TGTGCCAGCAGTCAACAGGGGGCTGCGGGAGCCAAAAACATTCAGTACTTC. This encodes CASSQQGAAGAKNIQYF.

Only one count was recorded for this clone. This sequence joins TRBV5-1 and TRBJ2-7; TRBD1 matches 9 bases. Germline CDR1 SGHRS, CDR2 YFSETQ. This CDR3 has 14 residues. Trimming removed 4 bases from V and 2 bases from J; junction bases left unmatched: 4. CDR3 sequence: CASSLGQGAYEQYF. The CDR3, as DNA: TGCGCCAGCAGCCTGGGACAGGGCGCCTACGAGCAGTACTTC. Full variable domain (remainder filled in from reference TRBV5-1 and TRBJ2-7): KAGVTQTPRYLIKTRGQQVTLSCSPISGHRSVSWYQQTPGQGLQFLFEYFSETQRNKGNFPGRFSGRQFSNSRSEMNVSTLELGDSALYLCASSLGQGAYEQYFGPGTRLTVT.

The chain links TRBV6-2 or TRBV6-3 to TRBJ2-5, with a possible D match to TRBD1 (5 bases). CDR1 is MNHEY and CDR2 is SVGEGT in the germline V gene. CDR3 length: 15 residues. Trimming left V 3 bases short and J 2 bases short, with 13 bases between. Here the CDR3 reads CASSYYAGRQETQYF. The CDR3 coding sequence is TGTGCCAGCAGTTATTATGCAGGGCGTCAAGAGACCCAGTACTTC.

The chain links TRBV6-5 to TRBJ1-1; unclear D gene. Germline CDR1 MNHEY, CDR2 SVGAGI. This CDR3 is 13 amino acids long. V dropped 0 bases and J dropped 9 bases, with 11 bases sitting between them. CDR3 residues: CASSYSTRSQAFF. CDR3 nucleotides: TGTGCCAGCAGTTACTCGACAAGAAGTCAAGCTTTCTTT.

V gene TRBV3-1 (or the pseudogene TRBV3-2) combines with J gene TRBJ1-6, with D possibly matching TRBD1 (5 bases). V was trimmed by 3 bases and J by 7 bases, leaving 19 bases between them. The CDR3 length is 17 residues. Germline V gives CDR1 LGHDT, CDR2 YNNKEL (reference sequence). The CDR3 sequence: CASSQGVGGLLNSPLHF. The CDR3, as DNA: TGTGCCAGCAGCCAGGGAGTCGGGGGTCTTCTAAATTCACCCCTCCACTTT.

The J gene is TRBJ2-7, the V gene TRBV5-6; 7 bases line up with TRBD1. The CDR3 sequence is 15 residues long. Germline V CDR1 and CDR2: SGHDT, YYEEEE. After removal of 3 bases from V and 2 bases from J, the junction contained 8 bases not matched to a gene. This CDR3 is CASSSSRDRPYEQYF. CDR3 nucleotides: TGTGCCAGCAGCTCGAGCCGGGACAGACCCTACGAGCAGTACTTC.

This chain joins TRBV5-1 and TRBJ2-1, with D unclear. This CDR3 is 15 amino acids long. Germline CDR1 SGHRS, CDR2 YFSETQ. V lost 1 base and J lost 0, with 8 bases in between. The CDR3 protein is CASSLTMSSYNEQFF. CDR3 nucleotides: TGCGCCAGCAGCTTGACCATGAGCTCCTACAATGAGCAGTTCTTC. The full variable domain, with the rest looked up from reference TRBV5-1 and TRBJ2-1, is KAGVTQTPRYLIKTRGQQVTLSCSPISGHRSVSWYQQTPGQGLQFLFEYFSETQRNKGNFPGRFSGRQFSNSRSEMNVSTLELGDSALYLCASSLTMSSYNEQFFGPGTRLTVL.

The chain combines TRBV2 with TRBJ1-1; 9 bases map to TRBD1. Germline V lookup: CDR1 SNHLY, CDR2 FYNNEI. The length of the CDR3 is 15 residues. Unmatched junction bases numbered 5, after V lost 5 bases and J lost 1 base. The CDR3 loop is CASSIGTGWNTEAFF. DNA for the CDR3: TGTGCCAGCAGTATTGGGACAGGGTGGAACACTGAAGCTTTCTTT.

The CDR3 bases are TGTGCCAGTAGCCCGAGACAGGGACTAGCCAAAAACATTCAGTACTTC. Protein sequence: CASSPRQGLAKNIQYF. The rearrangement joins TRBV19 to TRBJ2-4; possible D gene TRBD1, 7 bases. V dropped 6 bases and J dropped 0 bases, with 15 bases sitting between them. Germline V gene data show CDR1 as LNHDA and CDR2 as SQIVND (reference sequence). The CDR3 runs 16 residues.

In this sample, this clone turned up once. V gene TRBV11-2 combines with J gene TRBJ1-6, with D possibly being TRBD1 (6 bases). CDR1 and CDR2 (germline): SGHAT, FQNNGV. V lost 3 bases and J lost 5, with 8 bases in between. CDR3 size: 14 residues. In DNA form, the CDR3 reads TGTGCCAGCAGCTTCAGGGGAAATAATTCACCCCTCCACTTT. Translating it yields CASSFRGNNSPLHF.

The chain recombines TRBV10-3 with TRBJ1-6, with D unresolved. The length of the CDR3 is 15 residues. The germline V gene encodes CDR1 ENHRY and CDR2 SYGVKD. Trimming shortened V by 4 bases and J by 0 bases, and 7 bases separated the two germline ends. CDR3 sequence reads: CAISARSSYNSPLHF. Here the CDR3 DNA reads TGTGCCATCAGTGCTAGAAGCTCCTATAATTCACCCCTCCACTTT.

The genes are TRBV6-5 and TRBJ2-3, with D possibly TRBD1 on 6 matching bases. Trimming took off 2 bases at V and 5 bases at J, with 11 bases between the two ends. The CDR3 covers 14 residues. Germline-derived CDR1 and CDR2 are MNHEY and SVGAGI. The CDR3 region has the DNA TGTGCCAGCAGTTACGCCAGGGACATAGATACGCAGTATTTT. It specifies CASSYARDIDTQYF.

The DNA of the CDR3 is TGTGCCAGCAGGACGGGTTATGGCTACACCTTC. It translates to CASRTGYGYTF. The chain links TRBV6-5 to TRBJ1-2; D not resolved. Germline CDR1 and CDR2: MNHEY and SVGAGI. The CDR3 consists of 11 residues. V was cut by 6 bases and J by 5 bases, with 7 bases left in between.

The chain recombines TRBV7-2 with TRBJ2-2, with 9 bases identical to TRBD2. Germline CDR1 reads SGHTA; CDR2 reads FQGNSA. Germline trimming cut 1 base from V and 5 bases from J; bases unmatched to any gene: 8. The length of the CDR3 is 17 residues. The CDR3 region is CASSLVAGGAGTGELFF. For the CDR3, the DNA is TGTGCCAGCAGCTTAGTTGCGGGGGGGGCCGGGACCGGGGAGCTGTTTTTT.